The 18 T cell receptor beta chains reported below all come from one sample, sequenced in a study of technical replicates of blood from a few donors. Clones were sequenced by immunoSEQ multiplex PCR, and TCRdb holds only the in-frame ones, with some missing. The sample consists of tens of thousands of clones, 94% of them appearing once. Sequenced sample: T cells isolated from PBMCs. The receptors derive from a human donor in good health.

V gene TRBV28 combines with J gene TRBJ1-3; TRBD1 might be the D (5 bases). CDR3 length: 18 residues. V was cut by 5 bases and J by 2 bases, with 22 bases left in between. CDR1 is MDHEN and CDR2 is SYDVKM in the germline V gene. The CDR3 DNA reads as TGTGCCAGCAGTATCTTTATTGGGGGGGATAAAGCTGGAAACACCATATATTTT. Translated, it gives CASSIFIGGDKAGNTIYF.

The J gene is TRBJ2-7, the V gene TRBV27, with 8 bases aligning to TRBD2. Germline V gene data show CDR1 as MNHEY and CDR2 as SMNVEV (reference sequence). This CDR3 spans 14 amino acids. V trimming: 2 bases; J trimming: 6 bases; junction bases outside the gene matches: 6. The CDR3 DNA reads as TGTGCCAGCAGTTTAACGGGAGGGCCTCTCGAGCAGTACTTC. This translates into CASSLTGGPLEQYF.

V usage is TRBV11-3 and J usage is TRBJ2-1; D may be TRBD2 (6 bases). Trimming removed 1 base at V and 7 bases at J, with 14 bases between. In germline, CDR1 is SGHNT, CDR2 YENEEA. The CDR3 has 15 residues. The CDR3 region is CASSLGRGSSNEQFF. CDR3 sequence (DNA): TGTGCCAGCAGCTTAGGTCGGGGGAGCTCAAATGAGCAGTTCTTC.

This clone is a singleton in its sample. V is TRBV10-3 and J is TRBJ2-5; 12 bases agree with TRBD2. Germline CDR1 and CDR2: ENHRY and SYGVKD. With V trimmed by 11 bases and J by 5 bases, 9 bases remained unmatched. CDR3 length: 14 amino acids. This CDR3 is CAARGTSGYETQYF. As DNA, the CDR3 is TGTGCCGCGCGCGGGACTAGCGGGTATGAGACCCAGTACTTC.

This clone has a single count. The CDR3 loop reads CSVTEGNRGRGQPQHF. In DNA, the CDR3 is TGCAGCGTTACGGAAGGCAACAGGGGGCGAGGACAGCCCCAGCATTTT. The chain recombines TRBV29-1 with TRBJ1-5, with 9 bases aligning to TRBD1. Germline V lookup: CDR1 SQVTM, CDR2 ANQGSEA. V lost 5 bases to trimming and J lost 7 bases; unmatched junction nucleotides: 15. This CDR3 region has 16 residues.

V gene TRBV10-3 combines with J gene TRBJ1-2, with D possibly being TRBD1 (6 bases). V lost 4 bases and J lost 2, with 17 bases in between. The germline gives CDR1 ENHRY, CDR2 SYGVKD. The CDR3 runs 16 residues. CDR3 DNA sequence: TGTGCCATCAGTGGCCCCCCACAGGGTCGAAACTATGGCTACACCTTC. As protein: CAISGPPQGRNYGYTF.

CDR3 coding DNA: TGTGCCGGAGGACTAGCGCTAGCCTACGAGCAGTACTTC. Translation gives CAGGLALAYEQYF. The chain employs TRBV2 and TRBJ2-7, with TRBD2 identical over 9 bases. CDR3 length: 13 residues. Germline CDR1 and CDR2: SNHLY and FYNNEI. Trimming took 11 bases from V and 2 from J; bases not matched to a gene: 7.

The chain is built from TRBV4-1 and TRBJ2-2; 7 positions match TRBD2. CDR1 and CDR2 from the germline V gene are MGHRA and YSYEKL. The CDR3 is made up of 15 amino acids. After removal of 5 bases from V and 6 bases from J, the junction contained 9 bases not matched to a gene. This CDR3 reads CASSSQAGTPGELFF. CDR3 nucleotide sequence: TGCGCCAGCAGCTCCCAAGCGGGAACCCCCGGGGAGCTGTTTTTT.

This clone has only one observation. V is TRBV6-4 and J is TRBJ2-3, with 11 bases aligning to TRBD2. The CDR3 runs to 16 residues. The V and J ends lost 6 bases and 4 bases, in that order; junction bases with no gene match: 9. Germline V CDR1 and CDR2: MRHNA, SNTAGT. CDR3 sequence (DNA): TGTGCCAGCAGCTTACTAGCGGGAGAAGGGGCAGATACGCAGTATTTT. Protein: CASSLLAGEGADTQYF.

The gene calls are TRBV7-6 and TRBJ1-2; 7 bases are a match to TRBD1. J gave up 6 bases and V 2 bases, and 6 bases lay outside the gene matches. This CDR3 spans 14 amino acids. Germline-derived CDR1 and CDR2 are SGHVS and FNYEAQ. In nucleotides, the CDR3 is TGTGCCAGCAGCTTAACGGGAGGGGGCGATGGCTACACCTTC. Amino acid sequence: CASSLTGGGDGYTF.

This chain connects TRBV9 to TRBJ2-7; D is possibly TRBD1 (6 bases). Per the germline V gene, CDR1 is SGDLS and CDR2 is YYNGEE. The V gene lost 3 bases and the J gene lost 6 bases, with 13 bases spanning the gap. This CDR3 is built from 13 residues. The CDR3 here is CASSARLGGEQYF. CDR3 coding DNA: TGTGCCAGCAGCGCCCGGCTAGGGGGCGAGCAGTACTTC.

The chain joins TRBV4-1 to TRBJ2-2; no reliable D call. Germline lookup yields CDR1 MGHRA and CDR2 YSYEKL. The ends were cut back, 4 bases at V and 6 bases at J, with 6 bases in the middle. The CDR3 loop spans 12 amino acids. The CDR3 DNA reads as TGCGCCAGCAGCCTCTCAGCCGGGGAGCTGTTTTTT. This translates into CASSLSAGELFF.

This clone was counted once. J is TRBJ1-5 and V is TRBV19; perhaps TRBD1 as D (6 bases). With 9 bases removed from V and 7 bases from J, the gap between germline ends came to 13 bases. This CDR3 is 12 amino acids long. Germline V gene lookup returns CDR1 LNHDA and CDR2 SQIVND (reference sequence). CDR3 loop: CARGQVRQPQHF. Written as DNA, the CDR3 is TGTGCCAGGGGACAAGTTCGGCAGCCCCAGCATTTT.

The V call is TRBV11-3, the J call TRBJ1-4; D might be TRBD1 (6 bases). The V and J ends lost 2 bases and 7 bases respectively, with 17 bases between them. Germline-derived CDR1 and CDR2 are SGHNT and YENEEA. CDR3 size: 16 residues. The CDR3 reads CASSLTGPGEGEKLFF. As DNA, the CDR3 is TGTGCCAGCAGCTTAACCGGCCCAGGGGAGGGTGAAAAACTGTTTTTT.

This sequence joins TRBV11-2 and TRBJ2-7; 9 nucleotides match TRBD1. This CDR3 has 15 amino acids. The V gene's germline CDR1 is SGHAT and CDR2 FQNNGV. Trimming cost V 6 bases and J 4 bases; bases outside gene matches: 10. The CDR3 loop reads CASRGPGQGLYEQYF. The CDR3 region has the DNA TGTGCCAGCAGGGGACCGGGACAGGGTCTTTACGAGCAGTACTTC.

The chain joins TRBV7-2 to TRBJ1-5; D gene uncertain. The V gene lost 1 base and the J gene lost 9 bases, with 16 bases spanning the gap. The CDR3 length is 15 residues. Germline V lookup: CDR1 SGHTA, CDR2 FQGNSA. CDR3 nucleotide sequence: TGTGCCAGCAGCTTAGGTCTTGTATCAAGCTCGCCCCAGCATTTT. The encoded protein is CASSLGLVSSSPQHF.

The chain carries TRBV30 and TRBJ2-2, with a possible D match to TRBD2 (5 bases). This CDR3 contains 14 residues. Trimming stripped 4 bases from V and 4 bases from J, with 13 bases between. The germline V gene has CDR1 GTSNPN and CDR2 SVGIG (reference sequence). Here the CDR3 DNA reads TGTGCCTGGAAGGGTCTAGCTATCACCGGGGAGCTGTTTTTT. It is translated as CAWKGLAITGELFF.

The J gene is TRBJ2-3, the V gene TRBV4-2, with D uncertain. Germline assignment: CDR1 LGHNA and CDR2 YNFKEQ. The CDR3 covers 12 residues. Trimming shortened V by 0 bases and J by 8 bases, and 6 bases separated the two germline ends. This CDR3 is CASSQETGTQYF. CDR3 coding DNA: TGTGCCAGCAGCCAAGAAACGGGTACGCAGTATTTT.